Below, one T cell receptor (beta chain) is given with its context. Its antigen remains unidentified. Base qualities are missing; no much larger clone stands one base away. In light of the paper, this sample's time point label describes: baseline before first vaccination. Vaccinee samples were obtained from the UK trials COV001 and COV002, which included a single-blind randomized controlled phase 2/3 trial of AZD1222 (ChAdOx1 nCoV-19) in healthy adults. For TCRbeta chain sequencing, PBMC samples from trial participants were taken at day 0 and at day 28 after the second dose. This sample stems from a study of T cell responses to AZD1222 COVID-19 vaccine (dated by TCRdb to about 2021). Describing the broader study: Because spike-specific TCR depth and breadth did not differ between the two schedules, AZD1222 recipients who got a second dose at roughly 4 weeks were pooled with those who got a second dose at roughly 12 weeks. Enrollment into the trials was organized by age into subgroups of 18-55, 56-69 and 70-plus years, and those subgroups contained roughly 150, 30 and 60 TCR-sequenced participants, respectively. TCR sequencing covered fewer than 250 trial participants: around 210 given two doses of AZD1222 and 26 given two doses of MenACWY control vaccine. Summary of the overall study and its limitations: The 56-69-year group was small, and its depth increase did not reach significance, likely because of low power. Reportedly, almost half of the unique spike-specific TCRs recognized epitopes lying outside the regions that are mutated in the B.1.351 and B.1.1.7 variants. No day 14 peak-response samples were available, so repertoires were characterized only after the peak T cell response. The whole spike protein was spanned by vaccine-associated CD4 TCRs, and dominant responses were seen in regions 160-218 and 743-854. Participants were mostly white British and included more females than males, and it was suggested by the authors that clonal diversity may have been underestimated. Conclusions about previously exposed vaccinees are limited, since just six AZD1222 recipients were seropositive for SARS-CoV-2 at baseline. After two AZD1222 doses, spike-specific TCR breadth and depth were significantly higher than at day 0 and than in MenACWY recipients.

The CDR3 regions of human TCRbeta chains were subjected to immunosequencing. The source study handled its data this way. Repertoire TCRs were matched against a reference library of SARS-CoV-2-specific TCRs generated with the MIRA antigen-specificity platform. Breadth was defined as the fraction of unique TCRs that were SARS-CoV-2-associated. Depth was defined as the fraction of total T cells that were SARS-CoV-2-associated. Using the MIRA data, each spike-specific TCR was assigned both to the spike region to which the TCR was reactive and to a CD4 or CD8 class. Log10-transformed breadth and depth values were compared by one-way ANOVA with Sidak's multiple comparisons tests. TCRdb obtained this table from immuneACCESS and retained in-frame rearrangements with V and J assigned. These tables miss some clones; where compared with another copy, unresolved V genes account for less than half of the shortfall, and the remainder is unexplained. The V and J calls and clone size are taken from that table; D and trimming were inferred from the DNA. Present in this sample are 100,000 or so clones, around 87% of which were seen just once. Of the sample, approximately 5% is held by the ten largest clones.

The CDR3 holds 14 amino acids from the cysteine to the phenylalanine. CDR3 DNA is the only sequence kept; it has 42 bases, read in frame from the first base. From the germline V gene, CDR1 is SGHRS and CDR2 is YFSETQ. Clipping removes 7 bases from V and 1 base from J, with 4 as the unmatched junction base count. The sequencing here drew on peripheral blood, taken on day 0 of AZD1222 vaccination. The source is an adult in good health. The chain is assembled from TRBV5-1 and TRBJ1-1, and TRBD1 aligns with 10 junction nucleotides. The DNA sequence is as follows: TGCGCCAGCCGGACAGGGGGAACGAACACTGAAGCTTTCTTT. This gives the protein CASRTGGTNTEAFF.